The sequence of this TCR beta chain was determined in a study of cytomegalovirus exposure and HLA in healthy donors. Findings and caveats of the study: The CMV antigen specificity of three CMV-associated chains was confirmed through in vitro analysis. Prior analysis indicated that the majority of TCR beta V segments exhibited productivity approximately 90% or approximately 30% of the time. An analysis that was carried out later associated 15,000 to 20,000 TCR beta sequences with HLA alleles at 0.05 false discovery rate.

This CDR3 comprises 15 residues. After removal of 4 bases from V and 4 bases from J, the junction contained 8 bases not matched to a gene. The V gene's germline CDR1 is SNHLY and CDR2 FYNNEI. Concerning this clone itself: Antigen unknown.

This PCR relied on a set of 60 Vbeta primers and 13 Jbeta primers. Assay: immunoSEQ multiplex PCR; the TCRdb copy retains only in-frame clones and omits some. Its table lists about 210,000 clones. Material: PBMCs. This clonotype was obtained from a woman aged 25 to 39 in good health and CMV-seropositive. The rearrangement uses TRBV2 and TRBJ2-3, with 7 bases aligning to TRBD2. The CDR3 nucleotides are TGTGCCAGCAGTGGGGTTATAGCGGGCTCAGATACGCAGTATTTT. Translation gives CASSGVIAGSDTQYF.